This TCR beta chain was found in a study of T cells in Graves' hyperthyroidism and ophthalmopathy. The study, taken as a whole, reports: Ophthalmopathy was predicted by the model a median of approximately 6.6 months ahead of onset.

Amplification yielded TCR beta CDR3 regions, with RNA transcripts as the source. TCR CDR3 regions were first amplified by RT-PCR with HTBI primers. TCRdb fed the multiplex PCR reads into MiXCR, producing one record per CDR3 protein. The data hold some 490,000 distinct CDR3 sequences, with about 15% observed a single time. The length of the CDR3 is 11 residues. Per the germline V gene, CDR1 is DFQATT and CDR2 is SNEGSKA (reference sequence). With 3 bases removed from V and 2 bases from J, the gap between germline ends came to 5 bases. For this clonotype: Its antigen is not identified.

This chain uses TRBV20-1 with TRBJ2-7, with D hard to call. The clonotype comes from a woman aged 25 to 39 with Graves' ophthalmopathy. The sequencing sample was made of blood. DNA of the CDR3: TGCAGTGCTAGGGACGCCTACGAGCAGTACTTC. It is translated as CSARDAYEQYF.